This section outlines one T cell receptor (beta chain) sequence together with its context. Its antigen is unknown. No much larger clonotype is one base removed from it; base qualities were not supplied. Ophthalmopathy patients had moderately to severely active disease, Clinical Activity Score of at least 3, NOSPECS grade of at least 4, and disease duration under 3 months. Anyone with other autoimmune diseases, uncontrolled infections, pregnancy or lactation was excluded from the study. Diagnosis was based on clinical symptoms, serum thyroxine, TRAb, thyroid ultrasound and orbital computed tomography. Ficoll-Paque density gradient centrifugation was used to isolate PBMCs from 10 ml of fresh peripheral blood. Total RNA was extracted with Trizol reagent and quality-checked on an Agilent 2100 Bioanalyzer. The CDR3, cysteine through phenylalanine, is 14 amino acids long. The entry retains the CDR3 DNA only, 42 bases that are in frame from base 1. From a lookup of the germline V gene (reference sequence), CDR1 and CDR2 are GTSNPN and SVGIG. Compared with germline, V lacks 1 base and J lacks 6 bases; bases without a gene match: 4.

The data originate from a study of Graves' ophthalmopathy and Graves' hyperthyroidism (dated by TCRdb to 2017 to 2018). Describing the broader study: Peripheral blood was collected at initial diagnosis, prior to any treatment. TCR beta repertoire signatures were used to distinguish Graves' ophthalmopathy from Graves' hyperthyroidism and to predict progression to ophthalmopathy. In total, around 130 blood samples were TCR-sequenced: roughly 45 ophthalmopathy, under 85 hyperthyroidism and about 17 hyperthyroidism-to-ophthalmopathy patients. To explore V-J signatures distinguishing ophthalmopathy from hyperthyroidism, a discovery set of under 110 patients (roughly 42 ophthalmopathy, some 55 stable hyperthyroidism) was enrolled. For independent validation, a separate cohort was made up of some 19 hyperthyroidism patients plus 17 patients who later progressed from hyperthyroidism to ophthalmopathy. T-cell repertoires of thyroid tissue and blood were compared in a handful of hyperthyroidism patients. After sampling, hyperthyroidism patients received methimazole starting at 30 mg daily, and ophthalmopathy patients received high-dose intravenous methylprednisolone. For training and testing, the roughly 100 patients in the discovery cohort were randomly divided in a 7:3 ratio. Overall results and qualifications from the work: Sample size was not statistically predetermined, and group allocation was not concealed from the investigators. In validation, the model predicted ophthalmopathy progression with about 70% sensitivity and around 72% specificity; 12 predicted patients were CT-confirmed with GO in a median of approximately 6.5 months. In cross-validation, the 13-signature model distinguished ophthalmopathy from stable hyperthyroidism with 85% to 90% sensitivity and approximately 81% specificity, and in the test set the corresponding values were about 80% and 75%. Most of the expanded thyroid clonotypes with a frequency above 0.001 were also detected in blood, and it was suggested that the thyroid immune response may be reflected by blood repertoires.

For repertoire sequencing, the TCR beta CDR3 regions were amplified from RNA transcripts. The first round was an RT-PCR using HTBI primers with the Qiagen OneStep RT-PCR kit, and this first round was followed by a second-round multiplex PCR, then size selection and purification. The libraries underwent paired-end sequencing with 100 bp reads on an Illumina HiSeq2000. The source study handled its data this way. SOAPnuke was used to process the reads, throwing out any read that had adapters, had uncalled bases, had a mean Phred below 15, or lacked an exact constant-primer or identifier match. High-quality paired reads were merged with COPE v1.2.5. Each unique nucleotide sequence was treated as a clonotype, and MiTCR v1.1 was used to align the clonotypes to the IMGT TRB V, D and J references. Only V-J combinations with frequency above 0.0001 were analysed, covering approximately 99% of repertoires. A TCR clonal expansion and chaos score per V-J combination was defined as the ratio of F50 clonal expansion to chaos observed in the TCRdist matrix. Welch's t-statistics and random forest were used to narrow the features down to 10 to 15 V-J combinations, which were then fed into a naive Bayes classifier. The similarity between thyroid and blood repertoires was quantified using the Morisita-Horn index. Through fastp at Q25 and MiXCR, TCRdb rebuilt clones from the public reads, retaining in-frame beta chains. Rows with a matching CDR3 protein are joined into one entry that keeps the most common DNA and genes. It is TCRdb's table, rather than the study itself, that gives the V and J calls and clone size. For this sample there are over 200,000 distinct CDR3 sequences; 29% appear just once. The top ten clonotypes cover about 8.2% of the sample.

The V gene is TRBV30 and the J gene is TRBJ1-5; the central 9 bases match TRBD1. The sequencing sample was made of peripheral blood. The origin of this receptor is a man aged 45-65 years with Graves' ophthalmopathy. Donor details come from another sample of the same person, matched by shared clones. In nucleotide form, the sequence is TGTGCCTGGAGTGACGGGACAGGGACTCAGCCCCAGCATTTT. It is translated as CAWSDGTGTQPQHF.